This passage covers 5 T cell receptor beta chains from one sample sequenced in a study of identifying expanded T cells in peripheral blood. Measured with immunoSEQ multiplex PCR; TCRdb has only the in-frame clones, and not every one. This sample has tens of thousands of clones; about 80% occur once, and the top ten carry 15% to 20%. The sample consisted of blood. The origin of the receptors is a person aged 18 to 75 in good health.

This clone was seen only once. DNA for the CDR3: TGCAGCGTTTGGGGGGGGGCTCTGGGCTACACCTTC. Residues: CSVWGGALGYTF. The V and J genes are TRBV29-1 and TRBJ1-2; tentative D call: TRBD1 (6 bases). V was trimmed by 5 bases and J by 8 bases, leaving 15 bases between them. The CDR3 loop spans 12 amino acids. CDR1 and CDR2 from the germline V gene are SQVTM and ANQGSEA.

This clone was found once. The chain has TRBV5-5 and TRBJ2-7; possible D gene TRBD2, 5 bases. Germline V lookup: CDR1 SGHKS, CDR2 YYEKEE (reference sequence). The CDR3 is made up of 13 amino acids. V was pared by 4 bases and J by 3 bases, with 11 bases between. CDR3 loop: CASSDRAGYEQYF. The CDR3 nucleotides read TGTGCCAGCAGCGACCGGGCGGGCTACGAGCAGTACTTC.

The chain recombines TRBV30 with TRBJ1-5, with D hard to call. Germline values: CDR1 GTSNPN, CDR2 SVGIG (reference sequence). The CDR3 has 14 residues. V shed 2 bases and J shed 3 bases, with 11 bases lying between them. The CDR3 spells CAWSSQISNQPQHF. The CDR3 DNA is TGTGCCTGGAGTTCACAAATTTCCAATCAGCCCCAGCATTTT. Full variable domain (remainder filled in from reference TRBV30 and TRBJ1-5): SQTIHQWPATLVQPVGSPLSLECTVEGTSNPNLYWYRQAAGRGLQLLFYSVGIGQISSEVPQNLSASRPQDRQFILSSKKLLLSDSGFYLCAWSSQISNQPQHFGDGTRLSIL.

This chain uses TRBV27 with TRBJ2-1; 9 bases line up with TRBD2. In germline, CDR1 is MNHEY, CDR2 SMNVEV (reference sequence). CDR3 length: 14 residues. Trimming at V came to 6 bases and at J to 8 bases, leaving 8 bases not matched to a gene. The CDR3 coding sequence is TGTGCCAGCAGGTTAGCGGGGGCGCCGCATGAGCAGTTCTTC. Translated, it gives CASRLAGAPHEQFF.

The chain combines TRBV6-5 with TRBJ2-5; 7 nucleotides agree with TRBD1. Germline CDR1 MNHEY, CDR2 SVGAGI. Trimming removed 5 bases from V and 5 bases from J; junction bases left unmatched: 11. This CDR3 comprises 15 residues. CDR3 loop: CASSPGTAKDETQYF. In DNA form, the CDR3 reads TGTGCCAGCAGTCCCGGGACAGCCAAGGACGAGACCCAGTACTTC.